One and the same sample provided the 2 T cell receptor beta chains below, sequenced in a study of yellow fever vaccine responses in identical twins. A single record per CDR3 protein comes from TCRdb applying MiXCR to the RT-PCR reads. Here the sample spans approximately 15,000 distinct CDR3 sequences, around 83% being singletons. Sequencing was performed on T cells from blood (PBMCs), unsorted or a sorted subset (not recorded which), taken before or after yellow fever vaccination (not recorded which). Receptors originate from a woman under 30 who received the yellow fever vaccine.

This clonotype was seen only once. This chain connects TRBV7-2 to TRBJ1-5, with D tentatively TRBD1 (6 bases). Germline lookup yields CDR1 SGHTA and CDR2 FQGNSA. The V end lost 2 bases, the J end lost 1 base, and 9 bases lay between the germline ends. The CDR3 consists of 15 residues. The CDR3: CASSLYRESNQPQHF. In DNA, the CDR3 is TGTGCCAGCAGCTTATACAGGGAGAGCAATCAGCCCCAGCATTTT.

In this sample, this clonotype turned up once. The chain uses TRBV6-1 and TRBJ1-1, with D maybe TRBD1 (6 bases). Germline V gene data show CDR1 as MNHNS and CDR2 as SASEGT. The CDR3 sequence is 16 residues long. Trimming stripped 2 bases from V and 5 bases from J, with 18 bases between. The CDR3 loop reads CASSEMGAWKWTEAFF. The DNA of the CDR3 is TGTGCCAGCAGTGAAATGGGGGCCTGGAAGTGGACTGAAGCTTTCTTT.